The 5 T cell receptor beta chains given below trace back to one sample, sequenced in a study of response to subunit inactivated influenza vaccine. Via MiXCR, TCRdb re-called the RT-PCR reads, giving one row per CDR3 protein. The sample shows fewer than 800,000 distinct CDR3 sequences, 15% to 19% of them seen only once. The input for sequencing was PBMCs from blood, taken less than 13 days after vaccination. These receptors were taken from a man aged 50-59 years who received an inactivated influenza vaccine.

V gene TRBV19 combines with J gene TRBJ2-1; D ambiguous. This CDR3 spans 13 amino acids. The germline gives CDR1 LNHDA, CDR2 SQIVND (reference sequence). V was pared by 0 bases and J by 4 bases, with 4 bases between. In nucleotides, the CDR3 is TGTGCCAGTAGTATAGATACGTACAATGAGCAGTTCTTC. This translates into CASSIDTYNEQFF.

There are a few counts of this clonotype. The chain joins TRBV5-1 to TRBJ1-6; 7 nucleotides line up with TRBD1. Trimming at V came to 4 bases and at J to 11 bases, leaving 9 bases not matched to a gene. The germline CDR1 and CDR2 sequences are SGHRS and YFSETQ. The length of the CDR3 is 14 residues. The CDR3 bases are TGCGCCAGCAGCATAGACCGGGACAGAGCACCCCTCCACTTT. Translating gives CASSIDRDRAPLHF.

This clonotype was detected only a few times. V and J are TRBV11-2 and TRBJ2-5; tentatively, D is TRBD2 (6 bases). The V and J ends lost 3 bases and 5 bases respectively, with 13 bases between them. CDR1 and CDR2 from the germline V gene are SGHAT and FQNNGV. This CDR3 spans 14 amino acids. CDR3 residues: CASSFGGFGETQYF. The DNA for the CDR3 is TGTGCCAGCAGCTTCGGGGGATTCGGGGAGACCCAGTACTTC.

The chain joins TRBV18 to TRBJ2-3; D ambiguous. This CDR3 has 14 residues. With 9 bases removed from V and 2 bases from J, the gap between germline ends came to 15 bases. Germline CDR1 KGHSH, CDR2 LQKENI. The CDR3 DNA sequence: TGTGCCAGTTACGACGACTCAGCCACAGATACGCAGTATTTT. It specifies CASYDDSATDTQYF.

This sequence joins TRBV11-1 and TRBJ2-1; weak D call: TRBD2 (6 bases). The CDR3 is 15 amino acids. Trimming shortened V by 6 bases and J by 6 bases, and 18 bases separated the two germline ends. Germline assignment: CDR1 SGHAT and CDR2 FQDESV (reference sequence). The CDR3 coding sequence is TGTGCCAGCAGTTACGGGAGACTTTCTGGCAATGAGCAGTTCTTC. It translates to CASSYGRLSGNEQFF.